Listed below are T cell receptor beta chains from one sample, sequenced in a study of CD8 T cells in ankylosing spondylitis. Each CDR3 protein gets one entry after TCRdb re-called the 5' RACE reads with MiXCR. Of 310,000 or so distinct CDR3 sequences in the sample, 20% were seen once. The specimen was blood, either unsorted or a sorted T cell fraction (not recorded which). The receptor source for this set is a male donor with ankylosing spondylitis or in good health (not recorded which). Each CDR3 is given with its conserved first and last residue. The D gene is left open where the match is weak. The size of a clone is reported for some rows only, either as once, few or many, or as a class for expanded clones.

>TRBJ2-2|TRBV15|TRBD2|NA
TGTGCCACCAGCGGGGGGGGAATGAACACCGGGGAGCTGTTTTTT
CATSGGGMNTGELFF
>TRBJ2-1|TRBV12-3/TRBV12-4|TRBD2|NA
TGTGCCAGCACTCGGGGGGGGGTCGCCTACAATGAGCAGTTCTTC
CASTRGGVAYNEQFF
>TRBJ1-5|TRBV6-5|TRBD1|few
TGTGCCAGCAGTTACTCGAGGGACAGTAATCAGCCCCAGCATTTT
CASSYSRDSNQPQHF
>TRBJ2-1|TRBV12-3/TRBV12-4|TRBD2|NA
TGTGCCAGCAGACCCAGCGGGAGGGACCCGTTCTTC
CASRPSGRDPFF
>TRBJ1-1|TRBV5-1|NA|few
TGCGCCAGCAGCTCCGACAGGACTAAGAACACTGAAGCTTTCTTT
CASSSDRTKNTEAFF
>TRBJ2-1|TRBV7-9|TRBD1|NA
TGTGCCAGCAGCTTAGGGAGACAGGGAAAAGACAATGAGCAGTTCTTC
CASSLGRQGKDNEQFF
>TRBJ2-3|TRBV7-6|TRBD2|NA
TGTGCCAGCAGCTTAGAAGCGGGGGGATACACAGATACGCAGTATTTT
CASSLEAGGYTDTQYF
>TRBJ2-2|TRBV5-1|TRBD1|few
TGCGCCAGCAGCTTGCCGAGACAGGGGAACACCGGGGAGCTGTTTTTT
CASSLPRQGNTGELFF
>TRBJ2-3|TRBV21-1|NA|NA
TGTGCCAGCAGCAAAGGGTCAGCTTCAGGTACGCAGTATTTT
CASSKGSASGTQYF
>TRBJ1-2|TRBV5-1|NA|NA
TGCGCCAGCAGCTTCGACAGCGACTATGGCTACACCTTC
CASSFDSDYGYTF
>TRBJ2-5|TRBV9|TRBD2|NA
TGTGCCAGCAGCGCGGTGACTAGCGGTAGAGTTACCCAGTACTTC
CASSAVTSGRVTQYF
>TRBJ1-6|TRBV12-3/TRBV12-4|NA|many
TGTGCCAGCAGTTTAGTCGGGATTGTCGATCCACCCCTCCACTTT
CASSLVGIVDPPLHF
>TRBJ1-2|TRBV3-1|NA|few
TGTGCCAGCAGCCAAAGTTTGTTGGACTATGGCTACACCTTC
CASSQSLLDYGYTF
>TRBJ1-2|TRBV20-1|TRBD1|many
TGCAGTGCAACGGGGGACAGGGCGAGTTCTAACTATGGCTACACCTTC
CSATGDRASSNYGYTF
>TRBJ1-1|TRBV28|TRBD1|few
TGTGCCAGCAGTCAAGGGGGACAGGCCATACTTGAAGCTTTCTTT
CASSQGGQAILEAFF
>TRBJ2-4|TRBV7-2|TRBD2|many
TGTGCCAGCAGCCTTAGCGGGACCAAAAACATTCAGTACTTC
CASSLSGTKNIQYF
>TRBJ2-5|TRBV12-3/TRBV12-4|TRBD1|NA
TGTGCCACAGGGACAGGGGGCGCGGGCCACTTC
CATGTGGAGHF
>TRBJ1-6|TRBV12-3/TRBV12-4|NA|NA
TGTGCCAGCAGTTTACAGGGTGATTCACCCCTCCACTTT
CASSLQGDSPLHF
>TRBJ1-1|TRBV24-1|TRBD1|few
TGTGCCACCAGGGGGACAGGGCAGACTGAAGCTTTCTTT
CATRGTGQTEAFF
>TRBJ2-1|TRBV21-1|NA|few
TGTGCCAGCAGCAAAAATAACGGGAGCTACAATGAGCAGTTCTTC
CASSKNNGSYNEQFF
>TRBJ2-2|TRBV20-1|NA|few
TGCAGTGCTAGAGAGCGGCACTGGAGTACCGGGGAGCTGTTTTTT
CSARERHWSTGELFF
>TRBJ2-3|TRBV5-1|NA|many
TGCGCCAGCAGCGGTAGGGATACGCAGTATTTT
CASSGRDTQYF
>TRBJ2-5|TRBV10-3|NA|few
TGTGCCATCAGTGACACCCAGGGGACCCAGTACTTC
CAISDTQGTQYF
>TRBJ2-2|TRBV29-1|TRBD1|few
TGCAGCGTTGAAAAGGGGGCCGACGGGGAGCTGTTTTTT
CSVEKGADGELFF
>TRBJ2-4|TRBV3-1|TRBD1|NA
TGTGCCAGCAGCCTAAGACAGGGGAAAAACATTCAGTACTTC
CASSLRQGKNIQYF
>TRBJ1-4|TRBV9|TRBD1|once
TGTGCCAGCAGCCAGACAGGGGCGGTAGATGAAAAACTGTTTTTT
CASSQTGAVDEKLFF
>TRBJ2-3|TRBV13|TRBD2|few
TGTGCCAGCAGCTTAAAACTAGCGGGACCAGATACGCAGTATTTT
CASSLKLAGPDTQYF
>TRBJ2-1|TRBV5-1|NA|few
TGCGCCAGCAGTTATAAGTCCCTGGACAATGAGCAGTTCTTC
CASSYKSLDNEQFF
>TRBJ1-1|TRBV6-4|NA|NA
TGTGCCACCAGTGACTGGGTCGAGAACACTGAAGCTTTCTTT
CATSDWVENTEAFF
>TRBJ1-5|TRBV20-1|TRBD1|few
TGCAGTGCTAGAGAAAACAGGGGGCTCTCGATTCAGCCCCAGCATTTT
CSARENRGLSIQPQHF
>TRBJ1-1|TRBV15|NA|few
TGTGCCACCACCCAGGGGTACACTGAAGCTTTCTTT
CATTQGYTEAFF
>TRBJ2-2|TRBV6-1|TRBD1|NA
TGTGCCAGCAGCTCGACAGGGGTGTACACCGGGGAGCTGTTTTTT
CASSSTGVYTGELFF
>TRBJ2-2|TRBV5-1|TRBD2|NA
TGCGCCAGCAGCTTGGGACCAGCGGGGGAGAACACCGGGGAGCTGTTTTTT
CASSLGPAGENTGELFF
>TRBJ2-3|TRBV7-2|NA|many
TGTGCCAGCAGCTTAGATCTTGGAGATACGCAGTATTTT
CASSLDLGDTQYF
>TRBJ1-3|TRBV20-1|TRBD1|NA
TGCAGTGCTCTTAGGGACAGCTCTGGAAACACCATATATTTT
CSALRDSSGNTIYF
>TRBJ2-1|TRBV5-1|TRBD2|NA
TGCGCCAGCAGCATAGCCACTAGCGGGATCTACAATGAGCAGTTCTTC
CASSIATSGIYNEQFF
>TRBJ2-4|TRBV10-1|NA|NA
TGCGCCAGCAGTGATGGAAGTTTCCTCTCGGATGGAACTAACATTCAGTACTTC
CASSDGSFLSDGTNIQYF
>TRBJ2-1|TRBV12-3/TRBV12-4|NA|NA
TGTGCCAGCAGCCTTGGGGCAGGGGTCATCAATGAGCAGTTCTTC
CASSLGAGVINEQFF
>TRBJ2-5|TRBV28|NA|once
TGTGCCAGCAGCCCTACAGGGATGAGCGGGGAAGAGACCCAGTACTTC
CASSPTGMSGEETQYF
>TRBJ2-3|TRBV9|NA|NA
TGTGCCAGCAGCGCCCCCACTAGCTACACAGATACGCAGTATTTT
CASSAPTSYTDTQYF
>TRBJ1-5|TRBV28|NA|NA
TGTGCCAGCAGACGTACAGGGCGCGACCATCAGCCCCAGCATTTT
CASRRTGRDHQPQHF
>TRBJ2-5|TRBV5-1|NA|few
TGCGCCAGCAGCTCCCAATCGGGAGAGACCCAGTACTTC
CASSSQSGETQYF
>TRBJ2-3|TRBV4-2|TRBD2|few
TGTGCCAGCAGCCAAGTAGCGGGGGGGGGCACAGATACGCAGTATTTT
CASSQVAGGGTDTQYF
>TRBJ2-1|TRBV20-1|NA|NA
TGCAGTGCTAGAGGTCTAGCAGCCTACAATGAGCAGTTCTTC
CSARGLAAYNEQFF
>TRBJ2-2|TRBV29-1|NA|NA
TGCAGCGTTGAATCAGGGCCCCCGCTCACCGGGGAGCTGTTTTTT
CSVESGPPLTGELFF
>TRBJ2-2|TRBV4-1|NA|NA
TGCGCCAGCAGCCAACAGGACAGGAACACCGGGGAGCTGTTTTTT
CASSQQDRNTGELFF